This TCR beta chain was sequenced for a study of OX40 agonist ivuxolimab in advanced cancers. V was pared by 6 bases and J by 0 bases, with 17 bases between. Germline V gene sequence: CDR1 MNHEY, CDR2 SMNVEV (reference sequence). CDR3 size: 16 residues. Libraries were prepared by immunoSEQ multiplex PCR; TCRdb keeps only in-frame clonotypes and omits some of them. The sample holds approximately 60,000 clones; 91% are singletons and the top ten take approximately 5%. Specimen: CD4+ or CD8+ T cells sorted from blood, collected in a trial of the OX40 agonist ivuxolimab. The chain links TRBV27 to TRBJ2-5; perhaps TRBD1 as D (6 bases). This receptor was obtained from an adult with an advanced solid tumor such as melanoma, head and neck, liver or kidney cancer. CDR3 bases: TGTGCCAGCAGGGGTAGAAGGGACAAGTACCAAGAGACCCAGTACTTC. Encoded protein: CASRGRRDKYQETQYF.